Following are 25 T cell receptor beta chains from one sample sequenced in a study of cytomegalovirus exposure and HLA in healthy donors. Primers included in the PCR were 60 Vbeta and 13 Jbeta primers. Data came from immunoSEQ multiplex PCR; TCRdb stores just in-frame clones and leaves some out. In the table there are approximately 150,000 clones, roughly 80% of which are singletons. The sequencing input was PBMCs. The receptors derive from a woman aged 25-40 years in good health and CMV-seronegative.

The chain carries TRBV12-5 and TRBJ1-5; TRBD1 agrees at 7 bases. The length of the CDR3 is 15 residues. Germline V gene data show CDR1 as LGHNT and CDR2 as FRNRAP. J was trimmed by 2 bases and V by 6 bases; bases with no gene match: 7. CDR3 nucleotides: TGTGCTAGTGGCCGGACAGGTCTTGGCAATCAGCCCCAGCATTTT. Translating it yields CASGRTGLGNQPQHF.

This chain links TRBV2 with TRBJ1-3; 11 bases are shared with TRBD1. The CDR3 has 15 residues. Germline V gene sequence: CDR1 SNHLY, CDR2 FYNNEI. V shed 6 bases and J 6 bases; nucleotides not matched to a gene: 7. The CDR3 spells CASRDRTGGENTIYF. The CDR3 DNA is TGTGCCAGCAGAGATAGGACAGGGGGCGAAAACACCATATATTTT.

The gene calls are TRBV7-2 and TRBJ2-5; 10 bases are shared with TRBD2. Germline lookup yields CDR1 SGHTA and CDR2 FQGNSA. The length of the CDR3 is 17 residues. V shed 4 bases and J 4 bases; nucleotides not matched to a gene: 12. CDR3 DNA sequence: TGTGCCAGCAGCTCCAGCGGGGGGGCGTTTTCAGGAGAGACCCAGTACTTC. Translating it yields CASSSSGGAFSGETQYF.

The CDR3 here is CASSRGGSDYNEQFF. The CDR3 coding sequence is TGTGCCAGCAGCCGTGGTGGTAGCGACTACAATGAGCAGTTCTTC. This sequence joins TRBV7-3 and TRBJ2-1; tentatively, D is TRBD2 (5 bases). CDR3 size: 15 residues. V was clipped by 5 bases and J by 3 bases, with 14 bases between them. CDR1 SGHTA and CDR2 FQGTGA come from the germline V gene. The full variable domain, with the rest looked up from reference TRBV7-3 and TRBJ2-1, is GAGVSQTPSNKVTEKGKYVELRCDPISGHTALYWYRQSLGQGPEFLIYFQGTGAADDSGLPNDRFFAVRPEGSVSTLKIQRTERGDSAVYLCASSRGGSDYNEQFFGPGTRLTVL.

The chain employs TRBV7-2 and TRBJ1-1; 9 bases line up with TRBD1. V lost 5 bases, J lost 5 bases, and 9 bases stayed unmatched. Per germline, CDR1 SGHTA and CDR2 FQGNSA. The length of the CDR3 is 15 residues. The CDR3 spells CASSGRTGVGTEAFF. The CDR3 nucleotides are TGTGCCAGCAGCGGCAGGACAGGGGTAGGGACTGAAGCTTTCTTT.

The chain employs TRBV30 and TRBJ2-7; perhaps TRBD1 as D (5 bases). CDR1 is GTSNPN and CDR2 is SVGIG in the germline V gene (reference sequence). The CDR3 runs to 12 residues. V lost 2 bases to trimming and J lost 4 bases, with 9 bases between them. The CDR3 protein is CAWSHTGYEQYF. CDR3 bases: TGTGCCTGGAGTCATACAGGTTACGAGCAGTACTTC.

V gene TRBV28 combines with J gene TRBJ1-2, with 8 bases that match TRBD1. CDR1 and CDR2 from the germline V gene are MDHEN and SYDVKM. V lost 4 bases to trimming and J lost 3 bases; unmatched junction nucleotides: 10. This CDR3 comprises 16 residues. The CDR3 coding sequence is TGTGCCAGCAGTTCGCCCCGGACAGGGAAAGACTATGGCTACACCTTC. Residues: CASSSPRTGKDYGYTF.

This chain joins TRBV5-1 and TRBJ2-1; 8 bases agree with TRBD2. V trimming: 5 bases; J trimming: 4 bases; junction bases outside the gene matches: 11. The germline CDR1 and CDR2 sequences are SGHRS and YFSETQ. The CDR3 has 16 amino acids. The CDR3 nucleotides are TGCGCCAGCAGGGTTCGCGTAGCGGGATCGTACAATGAGCAGTTCTTC. This sequence encodes CASRVRVAGSYNEQFF.

This chain connects TRBV5-6 to TRBJ2-5; D possibly corresponds to TRBD2 (6 bases). This CDR3 has 12 residues. Trimming stripped 2 bases from V and 5 bases from J, with 7 bases between. From germline, CDR1 is SGHDT and CDR2 YYEEEE. The chain's CDR3 is CASSFGTETQYF. CDR3 sequence (DNA): TGTGCCAGCAGCTTTGGGACTGAGACCCAGTACTTC.

The genes are TRBV5-4 and TRBJ2-7; 9 nucleotides agree with TRBD2. Germline trimming cut 4 bases from V and 3 bases from J; bases unmatched to any gene: 11. Germline assignment: CDR1 SGHNT and CDR2 YYREEE (reference sequence). The CDR3 loop spans 16 amino acids. In DNA, the CDR3 is TGTGCCAGCAGCCCGCGGCGGGGGGGGGCTATCTACGAGCAGTACTTC. Protein sequence: CASSPRRGGAIYEQYF.

The genes are TRBV10-3 and TRBJ2-5; TRBD1 aligns across 8 bases. The J call could be wrong; TRBJ2-7 is a better fit for the DNA end. There are 13 residues in the CDR3. Per the germline V gene, CDR1 is ENHRY and CDR2 is SYGVKD. The CDR3 DNA follows: TGTGCCATCAGCACTGACAGGGGAGGCGAGCAGTACTTC. Translation gives CAISTDRGGEQYF.

The J gene is TRBJ1-5, the V gene TRBV7-2; no reliable D call. There are 17 residues in the CDR3. Germline V CDR1 and CDR2: SGHTA, FQGNSA. V lost 2 bases and J 2 bases, leaving 16 bases between the germline ends. This CDR3 reads CASSLFAASVGNQPQHF. For the CDR3, the DNA is TGTGCCAGCAGCTTATTCGCGGCTTCTGTAGGCAATCAGCCCCAGCATTTT.

The chain recombines TRBV5-6 with TRBJ2-7; TRBD2 matches 8 bases. This CDR3 has 14 residues. The V segment lost 4 bases and the J segment 2 bases; nucleotides outside the gene matches: 5. CDR1 and CDR2 (germline): SGHDT, YYEEEE. CDR3 sequence reads: CASSRGGSPYEQYF. In DNA form, the CDR3 reads TGTGCCAGCAGCCGGGGGGGCAGTCCCTACGAGCAGTACTTC.

This clone was counted a few times. The chain uses TRBV5-1 and TRBJ2-1; 10 bases align to TRBD2. Germline CDR1 is SGHRS and CDR2 is YFSETQ. V was clipped by 4 bases and J by 7 bases; unmatched bases: 8. The CDR3 extends over 15 amino acids. The CDR3 DNA reads as TGCGCCAGCAGCCCCATCGGAGCGGGAGGGAATGAGCAGTTCTTC. Translating gives CASSPIGAGGNEQFF.

The chain links TRBV27 to TRBJ2-3; D might be TRBD2 (5 bases). V was clipped by 5 bases and J by 2 bases, with 20 bases between them. Germline CDR1 is MNHEY and CDR2 is SMNVEV (reference sequence). The length of the CDR3 is 17 residues. CDR3 region: CASSPLRGAHPTDTQYF. CDR3 sequence (DNA): TGTGCCAGCAGTCCTTTACGGGGAGCCCATCCCACAGATACGCAGTATTTT.

This sequence joins TRBV5-3 and TRBJ2-7; TRBD1 is a possible D gene (5 bases). TRBV5-3 is assigned to the ORF class and has an uncertain function. Trimming stripped 5 bases from V and 0 bases from J, with 18 bases between. The CDR3 contains 16 residues. CDR3 loop: CARSWHRTPISYEQYF. The DNA for the CDR3 is TGTGCCAGAAGTTGGCACAGGACCCCAATCTCCTACGAGCAGTACTTC.

The genes are TRBV5-1 and TRBJ1-5, with TRBD1 matching over 7 bases. The CDR3 is 15 residues long. Germline V CDR1 and CDR2: SGHRS, YFSETQ. Trimming took 0 bases from V and 5 from J; bases not matched to a gene: 5. The CDR3 region is CASSLGGQGDQPQHF. For the CDR3, the DNA is TGCGCCAGCAGCTTGGGGGGCCAGGGGGATCAGCCCCAGCATTTT. Full variable domain (outside the CDR3, taken from reference TRBV5-1 and TRBJ1-5): KAGVTQTPRYLIKTRGQQVTLSCSPISGHRSVSWYQQTPGQGLQFLFEYFSETQRNKGNFPGRFSGRQFSNSRSEMNVSTLELGDSALYLCASSLGGQGDQPQHFGDGTRLSIL.

This sequence joins TRBV5-1 and TRBJ1-6; the D gene is possibly TRBD1 (5 bases). V was clipped by 4 bases and J by 8 bases, with 16 bases between them. The CDR3 has 15 residues. The germline gives CDR1 SGHRS, CDR2 YFSETQ. The CDR3 region has the DNA TGCGCCAGCAGCCCTGGGGGGGTTTCGCATTCACCCCTCCACTTT. Protein: CASSPGGVSHSPLHF. Full variable domain (missing parts from reference TRBV5-1 and TRBJ1-6): KAGVTQTPRYLIKTRGQQVTLSCSPISGHRSVSWYQQTPGQGLQFLFEYFSETQRNKGNFPGRFSGRQFSNSRSEMNVSTLELGDSALYLCASSPGGVSHSPLHFGNGTRLTVT.

This clone was detected only once. This chain joins TRBV27 and TRBJ2-7; TRBD2 matches 12 bases. The V gene's germline CDR1 is MNHEY and CDR2 SMNVEV (reference sequence). The CDR3 has 20 residues. Germline trimming cut 2 bases from V and 3 bases from J; bases unmatched to any gene: 17. CDR3 DNA sequence: TGTGCCAGCAGTTTACCCGGCCGGCTAGCGGGAGGGGGGCGGGGCTACGAGCAGTACTTC. Translation: CASSLPGRLAGGGRGYEQYF.

This clone was seen once. The chain has TRBV19 and TRBJ1-6; possible D gene TRBD1, 6 bases. V was pared by 6 bases and J by 7 bases, with 19 bases between. Germline V CDR1 and CDR2: LNHDA, SQIVND (reference sequence). The CDR3 is made up of 16 amino acids. CDR3 protein: CASRPRDISRNSPLHF. In DNA, the CDR3 is TGTGCCAGTAGACCCCGGGACATCTCTAGGAATTCACCCCTCCACTTT.

The chain links TRBV7-9 to TRBJ1-1; 8 bases match TRBD1. V lost 4 bases, J lost 1 base, and 5 bases stayed unmatched. There are 15 residues in the CDR3. Germline lookup yields CDR1 SEHNR and CDR2 FQNEAQ (reference sequence). The CDR3 region is CASSSPGTGNTEAFF. The CDR3 nucleotides read TGTGCCAGCAGCTCCCCTGGGACAGGGAACACTGAAGCTTTCTTT.

This sequence joins TRBV29-1 and TRBJ2-4, with D possibly TRBD1 on 6 matching bases. There are 13 residues in the CDR3. Trimming stripped 6 bases from V and 1 base from J, with 10 bases between. Germline V gives CDR1 SQVTM, CDR2 ANQGSEA. CDR3 loop: CSVGDMAKNIQYF. CDR3 in DNA: TGCAGCGTGGGGGACATGGCCAAAAACATTCAGTACTTC.

This clone was detected only a few times. The V call is TRBV6-6, the J call TRBJ1-4; no clear D. V lost 2 bases, J lost 5 bases, and 6 bases lay in between. CDR1 MNHNY and CDR2 SVGAGI come from the germline V gene (reference sequence). CDR3 size: 13 residues. The CDR3 is CASSYTGNEKLFF. The CDR3 coding sequence is TGTGCCAGCAGTTACACGGGGAATGAAAAACTGTTTTTT.

This chain joins TRBV6-6 and TRBJ2-5; the match to TRBD2 covers 14 bases. V shed 7 bases and J 4 bases; nucleotides not matched to a gene: 5. The V gene's germline CDR1 is MNHNY and CDR2 SVGAGI (reference sequence). The CDR3 has 15 amino acids. The CDR3 is CASIRLAGGRETQYF. CDR3 coding DNA: TGTGCCAGCATCAGACTAGCGGGAGGGCGAGAGACCCAGTACTTC.

The CDR3 DNA follows: TGTGCCAGCAGCTTAGCAGGGGAATCGTATGGCTACACCTTC. Translating it yields CASSLAGESYGYTF. This chain links TRBV11-2 with TRBJ1-2; D might be TRBD1 (6 bases). Germline V gene data show CDR1 as SGHAT and CDR2 as FQNNGV. The CDR3 consists of 14 residues. Trimming removed 1 base at V and 5 bases at J, with 11 bases between.